This entry lists 27 T cell receptor beta chains sequenced from one sample in a study of blood T cell repertoires in COVID-19. Sequenced by immunoSEQ multiplex PCR; TCRdb stores in-frame clones only, minus some. The sample holds a few hundred thousand clones; around 89% are singletons and the top ten take roughly 1%. Sequenced material: PBMCs or T cells enriched from blood (not recorded which). All receptors derive from a man aged 18 to 30 who had recovered from COVID-19.

The chain is built from TRBV25-1 and TRBJ2-4; 8 bases are a match to TRBD1. Germline lookup yields CDR1 MGHDK and CDR2 SYGVNS. V lost 2 bases to trimming and J lost 0 bases; unmatched junction nucleotides: 6. The CDR3 is 17 residues long. The CDR3 nucleotides read TGTGCCAGCAGTGAACCGGGGACAGGACTAGCCAAAAACATTCAGTACTTC. Its translation is CASSEPGTGLAKNIQYF.

This chain connects TRBV29-1 to TRBJ1-1; 7 bases are a match to TRBD1. CDR1 is SQVTM, CDR2 ANQGSEA, per germline. This CDR3 spans 13 amino acids. V shed 7 bases, J shed 4 bases, and the junction held 9 bases outside the gene matches. The CDR3 loop is CSGLTGDLTEAFF. In nucleotides, the CDR3 is TGCAGCGGCTTAACAGGGGACCTCACTGAAGCTTTCTTT.

V is TRBV7-9 and J is TRBJ1-1; D gene unclear. Germline CDR1 is SEHNR and CDR2 is FQNEAQ (reference sequence). This CDR3 region has 14 residues. V was shortened by 5 bases and J by 0 bases, with 10 bases between the two germline ends. Here the CDR3 reads CASSRQQMNTEAFF. The DNA of the CDR3 is TGTGCCAGCAGCCGACAACAGATGAACACTGAAGCTTTCTTT.

In its sample, this clone was seen once. This rearrangement joins TRBV7-3 to TRBJ2-6; a weak D match, TRBD1 (6 bases). Trimming stripped 5 bases from V and 1 base from J, with 12 bases between. Per germline, CDR1 SGHTA and CDR2 FQGTGA. There are 16 residues in the CDR3. The CDR3 DNA sequence: TGTGCCAGCAGCCCCACCGGGACATCTGGGGCCAACGTCCTGACTTTC. Its protein product is CASSPTGTSGANVLTF.

This clone was picked up one time. V usage is TRBV19 and J usage is TRBJ1-3; the D is unclear. V was pared by 6 bases and J by 4 bases, with 13 bases between. This CDR3 region has 14 residues. CDR1 and CDR2 from the germline V gene are LNHDA and SQIVND (reference sequence). DNA of the CDR3: TGTGCCAGTAGCCGTTCGGGGTCCGGAAACACCATATATTTT. Translation: CASSRSGSGNTIYF.

V gene TRBV6-2 or TRBV6-3 combines with J gene TRBJ2-5; 9 nucleotides align to TRBD1. The CDR3 length is 16 residues. With V trimmed by 5 bases and J by 2 bases, 9 bases remained unmatched. The germline gives CDR1 MNHEY, CDR2 SVGEGT. The CDR3 here is CASSDRDRVLQETQYF. The CDR3 nucleotides read TGTGCCAGCAGTGACCGGGACAGGGTTCTGCAAGAGACCCAGTACTTC.

The chain couples TRBV12-3 or TRBV12-4 to TRBJ1-4; D unclear. The V and J ends lost 4 bases and 11 bases respectively, with 11 bases between them. The CDR3 sequence is 12 residues long. CDR3 in amino acids: CASSSLPGKLFF. The CDR3 DNA follows: TGTGCCAGCAGTTCCCTACCGGGGAAACTGTTTTTT.

V and J are TRBV9 and TRBJ1-3; 9 nucleotides match TRBD1. V shed 4 bases, J shed 4 bases, and the junction held 6 bases outside the gene matches. Per germline, CDR1 SGDLS and CDR2 YYNGEE. The CDR3 loop spans 15 amino acids. CDR3 in DNA: TGTGCCAGCAGCCCACAGGGGGCGGTCGGAAACACCATATATTTT. The encoded protein is CASSPQGAVGNTIYF. Drawing the rest from reference TRBV9 and TRBJ1-3, the complete variable domain is DSGVTQTPKHLITATGQRVTLRCSPRSGDLSVYWYQQSLDQGLQFLIQYYNGEERAKGNILERFSAQQFPDLHSELNLSSLELGDSALYFCASSPQGAVGNTIYFGEGSWLTVV.

J is TRBJ2-7 and V is TRBV11-2; 7 bases fit TRBD1. The germline V gene has CDR1 SGHAT and CDR2 FQNNGV. Trimming removed 2 bases from V and 2 bases from J; junction bases left unmatched: 6. This CDR3 is built from 15 residues. The CDR3 bases are TGTGCCAGCAGCTTAATGGGGACAGCAACCTACGAGCAGTACTTC. Its translation is CASSLMGTATYEQYF.

The CDR3 loop is CASSLLRVIGGNTEAFF. The CDR3 DNA sequence: TGTGCCAGCAGTTTATTGAGGGTAATAGGGGGAAACACTGAAGCTTTCTTT. The chain employs TRBV28 and TRBJ1-1, with D perhaps matching TRBD1 (6 bases). Germline CDR1 is MDHEN and CDR2 is SYDVKM. The V and J ends lost 1 base and 2 bases respectively, with 17 bases between them. CDR3 length: 17 amino acids.

On this clone itself: The sample has other DNA sequences that encode this CDR3 too. V usage is TRBV18 and J usage is TRBJ2-7; D is ambiguous. Germline CDR1 KGHSH, CDR2 LQKENI. With 0 bases removed from V and 4 bases from J, the gap between germline ends came to 4 bases. The CDR3 spans 12 residues. Here the CDR3 reads CASSPPSYEQYF. The CDR3 DNA follows: TGTGCCAGCTCACCACCGAGTTACGAGCAGTACTTC.

The J gene is TRBJ2-7, the V gene TRBV27; TRBD2 matches 8 bases. There are 15 residues in the CDR3. V lost 2 bases to trimming and J lost 0 bases; unmatched junction nucleotides: 3. Germline V gene sequence: CDR1 MNHEY, CDR2 SMNVEV (reference sequence). Written as DNA, the CDR3 is TGTGCCAGCAGTTTAAGGAGCGGGAGCTCCTACGAGCAGTACTTC. It encodes CASSLRSGSSYEQYF.

J is TRBJ2-3 and V is TRBV6-5; no reliable D call. V was trimmed by 6 bases and J by 0 bases, leaving 13 bases between them. This CDR3 is built from 15 residues. Germline V gives CDR1 MNHEY, CDR2 SVGAGI. For the CDR3, the DNA is TGTGCCAGCAGAGCCTTGCCCCTTAGCACAGATACGCAGTATTTT. Its translation: CASRALPLSTDTQYF.

The gene calls are TRBV10-3 and TRBJ1-1; 7 bases fit TRBD1. V shed 4 bases and J 1 base; nucleotides not matched to a gene: 3. Germline V gene data show CDR1 as ENHRY and CDR2 as SYGVKD. This CDR3 comprises 14 residues. Written as DNA, the CDR3 is TGTGCCATCAGTGTGAACAGGGGGAACACTGAAGCTTTCTTT. Protein: CAISVNRGNTEAFF.

This chain connects TRBV29-1 to TRBJ1-2, with 7 bases that match TRBD1. Germline trimming cut 6 bases from V and 5 bases from J; bases unmatched to any gene: 6. The CDR3 loop spans 12 amino acids. Germline lookup yields CDR1 SQVTM and CDR2 ANQGSEA. The CDR3 is CSVADRLYGYTF. Written as DNA, the CDR3 is TGCAGCGTGGCGGACAGGCTGTATGGCTACACCTTC.

The chain carries TRBV6-1 and TRBJ1-6, with D possibly matching TRBD1 (5 bases). In germline, CDR1 is MNHNS, CDR2 SASEGT. The length of the CDR3 is 16 residues. Deletions cut 0 bases from V and 8 bases from J, with 14 bases between. The CDR3 region has the DNA TGTGCCAGCAGTGAAGCAGGGGTTCGGGGGGATTCACCCCTCCACTTT. Amino acids: CASSEAGVRGDSPLHF.

The chain joins TRBV6-5 to TRBJ2-5, with 7 bases fitting TRBD1. V was pared by 6 bases and J by 8 bases, with 6 bases of the junction left unmatched. The CDR3 contains 12 residues. Germline CDR1 and CDR2: MNHEY and SVGAGI. CDR3: CASRNTGATQYF. The CDR3 DNA sequence: TGTGCCAGCAGAAATACAGGGGCAACCCAGTACTTC.

This chain uses TRBV7-8 with TRBJ1-5; maybe TRBD1 (6 bases). The V gene lost 5 bases and the J gene lost 4 bases, with 9 bases spanning the gap. CDR3 size: 13 residues. CDR1 and CDR2 from the germline V gene are SGHVS and FQNEAQ. CDR3 region: CASSRDRNQPQHF. CDR3 coding DNA: TGTGCCAGCAGCCGAGACAGGAATCAGCCCCAGCATTTT.

This chain connects TRBV2 to TRBJ2-1, with TRBD2 identical over 11 bases. Germline trimming cut 7 bases from V and 7 bases from J; bases unmatched to any gene: 6. Germline values: CDR1 SNHLY, CDR2 FYNNEI. The CDR3 loop spans 14 amino acids. In DNA form, the CDR3 reads TGTGCCAGCAAATCTAGCGGGGGGCCGAATGAGCAGTTCTTC. Translated: CASKSSGGPNEQFF.

This chain joins TRBV5-8 and TRBJ1-5, with D possibly TRBD1 on 5 matching bases. CDR1 is SGHTS, CDR2 YDEGEE, per germline. V dropped 3 bases and J dropped 3 bases, with 13 bases sitting between them. CDR3 length equals 15 residues. CDR3 in DNA: TGTGCCAGCAGCTCCGGGGGGGGGACCAATCAGCCCCAGCATTTT. Residues: CASSSGGGTNQPQHF.

Points on this clone: One junction end does not reproduce the germline sequence, and a read error may be involved. The chain carries TRBV20-1 and TRBJ2-3; TRBD2 agrees at 8 bases. CDR1 and CDR2 from the germline V gene are DFQATT and SNEGSKA (reference sequence). The CDR3 totals 11 residues. CDR3 DNA: TGTCGAGCGGGGGACACAGATACGCAGTATTTT. Translated: CRAGDTDTQYF.

The chain joins TRBV6-5 to TRBJ1-2; 7 nucleotides match TRBD1. From germline, CDR1 is MNHEY and CDR2 SVGAGI. CDR3 length: 15 residues. The ends lost 6 bases at V and 2 bases at J; junction bases unmatched: 9. In DNA form, the CDR3 reads TGTGCCAGCAGCCCATTTTCGACAGGGAACTATGGCTACACCTTC. This encodes CASSPFSTGNYGYTF.

This chain uses TRBV7-3 with TRBJ2-1; TRBD2 agrees at 14 bases. There are 20 residues in the CDR3. Germline V lookup: CDR1 SGHTA, CDR2 FQGTGA. J lost 4 bases, V lost 5 bases, and 16 bases had no gene match. The CDR3 here is CASSPRTTSGRGRWYNEQFF. In DNA form, the CDR3 reads TGTGCCAGCAGCCCTCGAACGACTAGCGGGAGGGGCCGTTGGTACAATGAGCAGTTCTTC.

The chain has TRBV6-5 and TRBJ1-2; 7 nucleotides match TRBD1. The V segment lost 9 bases and the J segment 0 bases; nucleotides outside the gene matches: 7. From germline, CDR1 is MNHEY and CDR2 SVGAGI. The CDR3 runs 14 residues. CDR3 bases: TGTGCCAGTGGACAGGCCTGGCCTAACTATGGCTACACCTTC. Translated, it gives CASGQAWPNYGYTF.

This chain uses TRBV10-3 with TRBJ2-7; a weak D match, TRBD1 (5 bases). The CDR3 consists of 12 residues. Germline V gene sequence: CDR1 ENHRY, CDR2 SYGVKD. The CDR3 nucleotides are TGTGCTACCTCGACAGTCTCCTACGAGCAGTACTTC. It encodes CATSTVSYEQYF.

This chain uses TRBV7-2 with TRBJ1-2; maybe TRBD1 (5 bases). The CDR3 totals 14 residues. The V and J ends lost 4 bases and 5 bases respectively, with 14 bases between them. Germline CDR1 reads SGHTA; CDR2 reads FQGNSA. The CDR3 DNA reads as TGTGCCAGCAGCTCCCGGAGGGGTCTATATGGCTACACCTTC. Its translation: CASSSRRGLYGYTF. The variable domain in full, with the rest retrieved from reference TRBV7-2 and TRBJ1-2, is GAGVSQSPSNKVTEKGKDVELRCDPISGHTALYWYRQSLGQGLEFLIYFQGNSAPDKSGLPSDRFSAERTGGSVSTLTIQRTQQEDSAVYLCASSSRRGLYGYTFGSGTRLTVV.

The V call is TRBV4-1, the J call TRBJ2-1; 8 bases line up with TRBD2. Germline V CDR1 and CDR2: MGHRA, YSYEKL. The CDR3 contains 16 residues. Losses at the gene ends were 1 base for V and 8 bases for J; bases not matched to a gene: 10. Written as DNA, the CDR3 is TGCGCCAGCAGCCAAGGCCGGGGGGGCCGAATACATGAGCAGTTCTTC. Amino acids: CASSQGRGGRIHEQFF.